The rows below give T cell receptor beta chains drawn from one sample of a study of technical replicates of blood from a handful of donors. The data were produced by immunoSEQ multiplex PCR, yet TCRdb's version contains in-frame clones alone and is incomplete. The profile covers 55,000 to 75,000 clones, with roughly 94% appearing a single time and around 3% taken by the ten largest. The sequencing sample was made of PBMCs. The source is a human donor in good health. Some clones in this sample may be carry-over from other donors' samples. Each CDR3 is given with its conserved first and last residue. Fields, in order: clone size, D gene, J gene, V gene, CDR3 protein, CDR3 DNA. The D gene is left open where the match is weak. Size tells how often a clone was seen (once, few, many) or the class of an expanded clone, and some rows leave it out.

>.|.|TRBJ1-5|TRBV6-5
CASSYGGAQPQHF
TGTGCCAGCAGTTACGGTGGGGCGCAGCCCCAGCATTTT
>.|.|TRBJ1-3|TRBV19
CASSSRRDSGNTIYF
TGTGCCAGTAGTTCCAGGAGGGACTCTGGAAACACCATATATTTT
>once|.|TRBJ1-2|TRBV5-6
CASSLMGRSYGYTF
TGTGCCAGCAGCTTGATGGGCAGGTCCTATGGCTACACCTTC
>.|.|TRBJ2-6|TRBV6-6
CASSLPSGANVLTF
TGTGCCAGCAGCCTTCCGTCTGGGGCCAACGTCCTGACTTTC
>.|.|TRBJ2-3|TRBV7-8
CASSLGRRAQYF
TGTGCCAGCAGCTTAGGCCGGCGGGCGCAGTATTTT
>.|.|TRBJ2-3|TRBV7-2
CASSQQGTSTDTQYF
TGTGCCAGCAGCCAACAGGGAACTAGCACAGATACGCAGTATTTT
>.|.|TRBJ1-3|TRBV11-3
CASSPGGNTIYF
TGTGCCAGCAGCCCAGGGGGAAACACCATATATTTT
>.|.|TRBJ1-2|TRBV7-9
CASSLVGTGSDGYTF
TGTGCCAGCAGCTTAGTAGGTACAGGGAGCGATGGCTACACCTTC
>.|.|TRBJ1-1|TRBV29-1
CSVEVDRNTEAFF
TGCAGCGTTGAAGTGGACAGGAACACTGAAGCTTTCTTT
>.|.|TRBJ2-7|TRBV4-2
CASSQVMQGQSYEQYF
TGTGCCAGCAGCCAAGTTATGCAGGGTCAATCTTACGAGCAGTACTTC